This T cell receptor beta chain was captured by sequencing in a study of blood T cell repertoires in COVID-19. Study background: In each case, the material was cDNA or gDNA derived from T cells, B-cell-depleted T cells, or PBMCs.

Assay used: immunoSEQ multiplex PCR; TCRdb lists only in-frame clones, some missing. The sample lists approximately 77,000 clones, about nine tenths occurring once. This CDR3 has 15 residues. Trimming left V 4 bases short and J 4 bases short, with 16 bases between. Germline V gives CDR1 KGHSH, CDR2 LQKENI. A single count supports this clone. The gene calls are TRBV18 and TRBJ1-2; possible D gene TRBD1, 6 bases. Sequenced material: peripheral blood. This TCR was sampled from a woman at least 80 years old with acute or convalescent COVID-19. CDR3 region: CASSRKEDSLYGYTF. In nucleotides, the CDR3 is TGTGCCAGCTCACGCAAGGAGGACAGCCTCTATGGCTACACCTTC.